This T cell receptor (beta chain) was sequenced for a study of beta chain features in type 1 diabetes. General study results and limits: Overrepresentation of cells with high TCR expression could result from cDNA sequencing. Insertions at VDJ junctions were less frequent in type 1 diabetes patients. These patients also deleted more nucleotides at the same junctions. Researchers report that Type 1 diabetes patients had moderately but significantly shorter TCRB CDR3s across all four CD4+ subsets.

Expressed TCRB transcripts were sequenced, since all the RNA that had been isolated was reverse transcribed. The average output of naive, central memory and regulatory T cell samples was several million reads. Some clones are missing from TCRdb's copy, which holds only in-frame ones; the method was immunoSEQ multiplex PCR. The sample records 160,000 or so clones, approximately 10% being singletons. Notes on this clone: Antigen specificity is unknown.

Trimming at V came to 4 bases and at J to 6 bases, leaving 6 bases not matched to a gene. The CDR3 sequence is 14 residues long. In germline, CDR1 is SGHTA, CDR2 FQGNSA. Input material: central memory CD4+ T cells from blood. The origin of this receptor is a woman between 25 and 40 years old with type 1 diabetes. This rearrangement joins TRBV7-2 to TRBJ2-1; TRBD1 aligns across 7 bases. As DNA, the CDR3 is TGTGCCAGCAGCTGGAGACAGGGACCCAATGAGCAGTTCTTC. Translating gives CASSWRQGPNEQFF.